This TCR beta chain was retrieved from a study of identical twins. In TCRdb, the 5' RACE reads were re-called with MiXCR into one record per CDR3 protein. This sample carries 1.5 million to 2 million distinct CDR3 sequences, under 35% of them seen once, and the ten largest clones take less than 0.35%. The V gene's germline CDR1 is WNHNN and CDR2 SYGVQD (reference sequence). V shed 0 bases and J shed 4 bases, with 11 bases lying between them. There are 15 residues in the CDR3. The chain has TRBV10-1 and TRBJ2-3; D is possibly TRBD2 (5 bases). Material for sequencing was cord blood. The clonotype originates from a newborn girl in good health. The CDR3 sequence: CASSESLAAADTQYF. CDR3 bases: TGCGCCAGCAGTGAGTCCCTAGCCGCGGCAGATACGCAGTATTTT.